This T cell receptor (beta chain) was observed in a study of cytomegalovirus exposure and HLA in healthy donors (dated by TCRdb to 2016 to 2017). Describing the broader study: An earlier analysis of several hundred of the donors reported approximately 270 Gb of sequence data and 120 million or so unique TCR beta sequences from 150 million to 200 million T cells. The study combined high-throughput TCR immunosequencing, statistical association of individual TCRs with disease status, and machine learning to predict cytomegalovirus infection status. The number of typed donors differed by locus: roughly 620-640 for A, B, C, DRB1 and DQB1; some 500 for DQA1; over 600 for DPA1; and around 450 for DPB1. Among 350 to 400 genotyped donors of the cohort, an average of around 240,000 unique TCR beta nucleotide sequences were sequenced per donor, around a sixth of them non-productive. Rather than drawing on any new phenotypic data, the later analysis identified candidate immune exposures from TCR beta sequences and the way those sequences occurred across donors. Among the approximately 420 genotyped donors, approximately 81% belonged to the genetic ancestry cluster associated with self-reported Caucasian donors. To study patterns of TCR occurrence, a later analysis re-analyzed previously published TCR beta repertoires from several hundred donors and added high-resolution HLA genotyping. A separate validation cohort of 100 to 150 different subjects was used in addition to the roughly 700-subject first cohort. HLA typing covered class I and class II loci at four-digit resolution. In a later genetic analysis, genome-wide SNP genotypes for about three fifths of the roughly 670 donors were used, and that subset was treated as a discovery cohort. The study was designed to test whether signatures of past pathogen exposure could be identified by cataloging public T cell receptors. All discovery cohort repertoires had been generated using a single sequencing platform. Because of strong linkage in the cohort, five DR-DQ haplotypes were treated as single units for association and clustering. About 300 gigabases of sequencing data and 91 million or so unique TCR sequences made up an early release that covered fewer than 650 HLA-typed donors. Alongside the repertoire data, information on donor age, sex, ethnicity and CMV serostatus was compiled. The study profiled the T cell repertoires of some 610 subjects by immunosequencing and related them to cytomegalovirus serostatus. An earlier analysis of roughly 580 of the donors used high-throughput TCR beta sequencing to judge whether each TCR beta V gene segment behaved as functional or pseudogenic. What the study reported, not specific to this receptor: The study listed 170 or so TCR beta chains as associated with cytomegalovirus. A later genetic analysis associated a missense DCLRE1C variant with V-gene and J-gene trimming of TCR beta chains, and an independent cohort replicated the association. In a later genetic analysis, fewer N-insertions in productive TCRs were reported among donors in an Asian-associated ancestry cluster than the roughly 700-donor mean. Compared with equally common non-associated chains, HLA-associated TCR beta chains in a later analysis were more clonally expanded and had lower generation probabilities. The presence/absence analyses assumed that sequencing depth was roughly uniform across donors, and that assumption may not be true. Correlated functional status among segregating V segments might reflect linkage disequilibrium, but an unknown experimental factor could not be ruled out. Several of the top co-occurrence clusters appeared to be linked to parvovirus B19, influenza, CMV and Epstein-Barr virus, according to a later analysis. The classifier was reported to diagnose cytomegalovirus status with high specificity and sensitivity in both the original cohort and the validation cohort. Most CMV-associated TCR beta chains appeared to be HLA-restricted in a later analysis, and the HLA associations seemed to be driven largely by CMV exposure. A cluster of highly shared sequence variants was judged likely to be a technical artifact of the sequencing pipeline. According to the authors, the approach could potentially be generalized to other disease states and immunological phenotypes. For the cohort, immune exposure information was limited to CMV serostatus. Because the 87-base-pair reads could not distinguish some IMGT-functional V segments, including TRBV6-2 and TRBV6-3, those segments were excluded. A later analysis associated 16,951 TCR beta sequences with specific HLA alleles at a false discovery rate of 0.05. Broadly in line with IMGT annotations, most TCR beta V segments showed up in productive rearrangements about 87% or about 30% of the time in an earlier analysis of under 700 of the donors. In vitro tests confirmed that three of the cytomegalovirus-associated TCR beta chains recognize cytomegalovirus antigens. When HLA alleles, especially DR and DQ, strongly co-occurred, TCR associations were difficult to assign to individual alleles. Most TCR sequences were observed very rarely across donors, whereas some public TCRs were present in many individuals. A further reported finding was that TCR beta sequences accurately predicted the HLA-A and HLA-B alleles for most subjects in the first cohort. HLA typing was unavailable for some donors at each locus, so association tests used only the typed subset. A later analysis found that TCR association rates varied across HLA loci, with DRB1 alleles showing the most associated TCRs and HLA-C alleles the fewest. Because counts were too low, some 17 rarely observed V segments, including chromosome 9 orphons, were left out of the earlier analysis of about 620 of the donors. In this cohort, only TCR beta chains were sequenced, and detectable features were limited by the absence of alpha or paired-chain data.

The cohort comprised some 680 healthy bone marrow donors. At the time of sampling, every cohort member was nominally healthy, though immune exposures that went unrecorded were likely present. The donor was CMV seronegative and was included in the group of over 300 seronegative cohort members. A peripheral blood sample was provided by each donor, and peripheral blood mononuclear cells were used for TCR beta sequencing. Genomic DNA was extracted from the blood cell samples with the Qiagen DNeasy Blood Extraction Kit. From cysteine to phenylalanine, the CDR3 is 12 amino acids long. The only DNA kept is the CDR3, 36 bases in frame from the first base. From the germline V gene (reference sequence), CDR1 is GTSNPN and CDR2 is SVGIG. In this sample, this clone turned up a few times. Its specific antigen is unknown. The sample holds no much larger clone one base away, and base qualities are not on file. Library generation was performed with the immunoSEQ multiplex PCR assay. For the multiplex PCR, a mixture combining 60 forward primers for TCR Vbeta segments and 13 reverse primers for TCR Jbeta segments was used. A multiplex PCR assay on genomic DNA amplified the CDR3 region of rearranged TCR beta genes. The Illumina HiSeq System was used to sequence the amplified TCR beta libraries as 87-base-pair reads. Under the source paper's analysis protocol: Across the 500 to 700 repertoires, a later analysis counted 80 million or so unique TCR beta chains, 9.5 million to 13 million of which were shared by at least two donors. Raw reads were error-corrected and collapsed into unique sequences with a nearest-neighbor algorithm that merged closely related sequences to remove PCR and sequencing errors. CDR3 sequences were aligned to IMGT reference sequences to assign V, D and J gene segments. For a sequence to be retained, a match of at least six nucleotides to both a V gene segment and a J gene segment was required. A rearrangement was called productive if the CDR3 had no stop codons and remained in frame with V and J, and every other rearrangement was called non-productive. Following IMGT convention, CDR3 was defined as the stretch from the second conserved V-encoded cysteine to the conserved J-encoded phenylalanine. The earlier analysis of fewer than 700 of the donors excluded sequences that lacked an unambiguous match to a single V gene segment. In an earlier analysis of several hundred of the donors, V segments were called functional above 56.7% productive rearrangements and were called segregating when the between-donor standard deviation exceeded 5%. To diagnose cytomegalovirus status from the catalog of TCR beta chain sequences, a statistical classification framework was built. In a later analysis, V and J genes were assigned by comparing TCR nucleotide sequences against IMGT/GENE-DB human TR gene sequences. In a later analysis, CDR3 sequences and most-parsimonious VDJ recombination scenarios were assigned using the TCRdist pipeline. A later analysis defined each TCR beta chain by its CDR3 amino acid sequence plus V-gene family, and excluded reads lacking a unique V-gene family. As a way to deal with suspected cross-contamination and a sequencing artifact, a later analysis dropped 450 to 600 nucleotide sequences that were highly shared and had low generation probability. In a later analysis, a clonal expansion index for each public chain was calculated from normalized within-repertoire ranks of inferred template counts. In a later analysis, generation probabilities were computed with a VDJ recombination model fitted to out-of-frame rearrangements, and the resulting probabilities were checked against IGoR. Hypergeometric tests were used in a later analysis to score TCR-TCR, TCR-HLA and TCR-CMV co-occurrence, with a repertoire-size bias correction applied to the TCR pairs. To estimate false discovery rates, a later analysis permuted the HLA or CMV assignments 20 times. In a later analysis, co-occurring TCRs were grouped using DBSCAN, and TCRdist sequence similarity was added for clustering within HLA-allele-positive subsets. Repertoires with fewer than 30,000 or more than 120,000 public chains were left out of co-occurrence clustering, as were four to six repertoires with anomalous nucleotide sharing. TCRdb obtained this table from immuneACCESS and retained in-frame rearrangements with V and J assigned. These tables miss some clones; where compared with another copy, unresolved V genes account for less than half of the shortfall, and the remainder is unexplained. V and J calls and clone size follow that table, whereas D and trimming were derived from the DNA. Counted in this sample were some 130,000 clones; roughly 80% of them appeared once. Clones ranked in the top ten supply roughly 1.2% of the sample.

The clonotype originates from a boy younger than 18 in good health and CMV-seronegative. The sequenced sample consisted of PBMCs. The chain is made from TRBV30 and TRBJ2-2; the junction holds 9 bases that match TRBD1. The nucleotide sequence is given as TGTGCGTCCGGGACAGGGTACGGGGAGCTGTTTTTT. Translated, it gives CASGTGYGELFF.